This TCR beta chain is drawn from a study of blood T cell repertoires in COVID-19 (dated by TCRdb to 2019 to 2021). Study-wide context: The collaborator samples originated in the United States, Italy and Spain and spanned the acute and convalescent phases of COVID-19. The prospective study material was composed of cDNA or gDNA derived from T cells, B-cell-depleted T cells, or PBMCs. HLA class I and class II types, where available, came from metadata supplied by the sample provider rather than from assay-based typing. The repertoires were made available in a free public database intended to serve as a resource for research on the immune response to SARS-CoV-2. The dataset comprised deeply sampled blood TCRbeta repertoires from subjects exposed to, actively infected with, or recovered from COVID-19. The sample metadata nearly always contained a de-identified subject ID, COVID-19 status, age in years and sex. The samples were drawn from the first 160 participants of the ongoing ImmuneRACE study and from 1,254 subjects provided by 6 global collaborators. The study at large found these results: How much clinical and demographic metadata was included differed by source and by participant, and the metadata was provided uncurated.

This clone was observed a few times. Its cognate antigen has yet to be identified. Nothing much larger sits one base from this clone, and base qualities are not available. TCRbeta CDR3 regions were amplified from genomic DNA using the immunoSEQ Assay, a bias-controlled multiplex PCR. The original pipeline was this. The number of nucleated cells in each sample was estimated by amplification of reference gene primers within the assay. To quantify the absolute abundance of each unique TCRbeta CDR3 rearrangement, sequence reads were collapsed and filtered. For each sample, productive Simpson clonality was calculated as the square root of Simpson's diversity index over productive rearrangements. TCRdb took over this immuneACCESS table, retaining in-frame rearrangements with V and J assigned. Such tables are incomplete; in checked studies, under half of the missing clones stem from an unresolved V gene, and the remainder is unexplained. The V and J calls and the clone size are those of that table, but D and trimming were determined from the DNA. The sample profile shows about 220,000 clones; almost 85% of them were found once. Of the sample, approximately 2.4% falls within the top ten clones.

At one collaborating source in Seattle, patients were enrolled during active infection and were followed longitudinally through the course of disease. Collaborating institutions collected whole blood in K2EDTA tubes following their own protocols. For TCRbeta analysis, collaborator samples were shipped as frozen whole blood, as isolated PBMCs, or as DNA extracted from either sample type. Source material: peripheral blood. This TCR was recovered from a woman in her sixties or seventies with COVID-19, enrolled during active disease.

In nucleotides, the sequence is TGTGCCAGCAGCGCCTCTAGCGGGCCCTTCGGGGAGCTGTTTTTT. Its protein reads: CASSASSGPFGELFF. The rearrangement joined TRBV7-3 to TRBJ2-2; a stretch of 8 junction bases matches TRBD2. Trimmed from V: 5 bases; trimmed from J: 7 bases; junction bases lacking a gene match: 9. Taken from cysteine to phenylalanine, the CDR3 has 15 residues. Only the CDR3 part of the read is kept: 45 bases, read in frame from the first base. The germline V gene specifies SGHTA as CDR1 and FQGTGA as CDR2. The full variable domain, completed from the reference TRBV7-3 and TRBJ2-2 proteins outside the CDR3, reads GAGVSQTPSNKVTEKGKYVELRCDPISGHTALYWYRQSLGQGPEFLIYFQGTGAADDSGLPNDRFFAVRPEGSVSTLKIQRTERGDSAVYLCASSASSGPFGELFFGEGSRLTVL.